This entry lists 17 T cell receptor beta chains sequenced from one sample in a study of blood T cell repertoires in COVID-19. Here immunoSEQ multiplex PCR was the method, and the copy in TCRdb shows in-frame clones only, minus some. The sample lists 110,000 to 150,000 clones; 60% to 85% were seen once. Sequencing input: peripheral blood. All receptors come from a man in his fifties or sixties with active or convalescent COVID-19.

The CDR3 protein is CASSEWGGAYEQYF. The CDR3 DNA is TGTGCCAGCAGTGAATGGGGGGGGGCCTACGAGCAGTACTTC. The chain recombines TRBV25-1 with TRBJ2-7; 7 bases are a match to TRBD2. Trimming at V came to 1 base and at J to 2 bases, leaving 2 bases not matched to a gene. The CDR3 totals 14 residues. Per germline, CDR1 MGHDK and CDR2 SYGVNS.

The chain employs TRBV2 and TRBJ2-5; 8 bases are a match to TRBD2. Germline-derived CDR1 and CDR2 are SNHLY and FYNNEI. This CDR3 is built from 14 residues. V lost 6 bases, J lost 5 bases, and 8 bases stayed unmatched. The CDR3, as DNA: TGTGCCAGCAGGGAAACTAGCGGTGGGGAGACCCAGTACTTC. Translated: CASRETSGGETQYF.

The chain employs TRBV2 and TRBJ2-3; D is possibly TRBD1 (6 bases). V was cut by 4 bases and J by 0 bases, with 14 bases left in between. Per germline, CDR1 SNHLY and CDR2 FYNNEI. CDR3 length equals 16 residues. CDR3 residues: CASSGLDRVSTDTQYF. The CDR3 DNA reads TGTGCCAGCAGTGGCCTGGACAGAGTTAGCACAGATACGCAGTATTTT.

CDR3 in DNA: TGTGCCAGCAGTAAAACACAGAACACTGAAGCTTTCTTT. Its protein is CASSKTQNTEAFF. The chain links TRBV6-5 to TRBJ1-1; the D is unclear. Looked up from germline, CDR1 is MNHEY and CDR2 is SVGAGI. This CDR3 contains 13 residues. V was shortened by 5 bases and J by 1 base, with 8 bases between the two germline ends.

This chain joins TRBV5-1 and TRBJ2-7; 12 bases line up with TRBD2. Germline lookup yields CDR1 SGHRS and CDR2 YFSETQ. V lost 1 base, J lost 5 bases, and 10 bases stayed unmatched. This CDR3 comprises 17 residues. In DNA, the CDR3 is TGCGCCAGCAGCTTGAGGCTAGCGGGAGGGCTGAGCGACGAGCAGTACTTC. This sequence encodes CASSLRLAGGLSDEQYF. Full variable domain (missing parts from reference TRBV5-1 and TRBJ2-7): KAGVTQTPRYLIKTRGQQVTLSCSPISGHRSVSWYQQTPGQGLQFLFEYFSETQRNKGNFPGRFSGRQFSNSRSEMNVSTLELGDSALYLCASSLRLAGGLSDEQYFGPGTRLTVT.

There are many counts of this clone. V gene TRBV7-9 combines with J gene TRBJ2-2; 9 bases match TRBD2. Germline CDR1 reads SEHNR; CDR2 reads FQNEAQ (reference sequence). The CDR3 length is 15 residues. With 1 base clipped from V and 7 bases from J, the junction kept 4 bases outside the gene matches. CDR3 amino acids: CASSLESSGVGELFF. DNA for the CDR3: TGTGCCAGCAGCTTAGAGTCTAGCGGGGTCGGGGAGCTGTTTTTT.

The V gene is TRBV11-3, the J gene TRBJ1-1; D ambiguous. CDR3 length: 13 amino acids. V was pared by 0 bases and J by 10 bases, with 12 bases between. CDR1 is SGHNT and CDR2 is YENEEA in the germline V gene. In DNA form, the CDR3 reads TGTGCCAGCAGCTTAGATCGAGAGGAGGGAGCTTTCTTT. This gives the protein CASSLDREEGAFF.

This clone was recorded only once. This chain joins TRBV6-6 and TRBJ2-7; 9 bases match TRBD2. J was trimmed by 2 bases and V by 3 bases; bases with no gene match: 2. Germline V gene lookup returns CDR1 MNHNY and CDR2 SVGAGI (reference sequence). The CDR3 sequence is 14 residues long. The CDR3 loop is CASSYSGGTYEQYF. Here the CDR3 DNA reads TGTGCCAGCAGTTATAGCGGGGGAACCTACGAGCAGTACTTC.

This clone turned up a few times. The V call is TRBV5-1, the J call TRBJ2-1, with 12 bases lining up with TRBD1. CDR3 size: 15 residues. Germline trimming cut 4 bases from V and 8 bases from J; bases unmatched to any gene: 7. Germline-derived CDR1 and CDR2 are SGHRS and YFSETQ. CDR3 sequence: CASSGGTGGADEQFF. The CDR3 DNA sequence: TGCGCCAGCAGCGGCGGGACAGGGGGCGCGGATGAGCAGTTCTTC.

Only a few counts were recorded for this clone. Other DNA sequences in the sample encode the same CDR3. This rearrangement joins TRBV4-2 to TRBJ2-1; D gene unclear. The CDR3 consists of 14 residues. Germline-derived CDR1 and CDR2 are LGHNA and YNFKEQ. V lost 0 bases to trimming and J lost 7 bases, with 10 bases between them. CDR3 in amino acids: CASSQEPVRNEQFF. CDR3 coding DNA: TGTGCCAGCAGCCAAGAACCCGTCCGGAATGAGCAGTTCTTC.

The chain links TRBV28 to TRBJ2-1, with TRBD2 identical over 7 bases. With 6 bases clipped from V and 3 bases from J, the junction kept 8 bases outside the gene matches. CDR3 length equals 15 residues. Germline CDR1 reads MDHEN; CDR2 reads SYDVKM. The CDR3 region has the DNA TGTGCCAGCAGCTTAAGGGCTAGCGGCTACAATGAGCAGTTCTTC. This codes for CASSLRASGYNEQFF.

The V gene is TRBV9, the J gene TRBJ1-2, with 7 bases fitting TRBD1. The trim removed 0 bases at V and 4 bases at J, leaving 6 bases unmatched. CDR1 and CDR2 (germline): SGDLS, YYNGEE. The CDR3 sequence is 15 residues long. CDR3 coding DNA: TGTGCCAGCAGCGTAGCTGATGGGACAGTCTATGGCTACACCTTC. This codes for CASSVADGTVYGYTF.

The rearrangement links TRBV20-1 to TRBJ1-4; a weak D match, TRBD1 (5 bases). There are 14 residues in the CDR3. Germline V CDR1 and CDR2: DFQATT, SNEGSKA (reference sequence). Trimming removed 3 bases from V and 6 bases from J, with 14 bases in between. In DNA, the CDR3 is TGCAGTGCTAGTGAGTCCCTAGGGGATGAAAAACTGTTTTTT. It is translated as CSASESLGDEKLFF.

This chain uses TRBV28 with TRBJ1-1; TRBD1 might be the D (5 bases). Between the trimmed V and J ends, which lost 2 bases and 3 bases, there was a span of 16 bases. The CDR3 runs to 16 residues. Germline CDR1 and CDR2: MDHEN and SYDVKM. Written as DNA, the CDR3 is TGTGCCAGCAGTTTAGGGGCACCGAGGATGGACACTGAAGCTTTCTTT. Protein sequence: CASSLGAPRMDTEAFF.

The chain has TRBV3-1 (or the pseudogene TRBV3-2) and TRBJ2-7; no reliable D call. The CDR3 is made up of 16 amino acids. Germline assignment: CDR1 LGHDT and CDR2 YNNKEL (reference sequence). Trimming cost V 0 bases and J 3 bases, with 15 bases left between them. Here the CDR3 DNA reads TGTGCCAGCAGCCAAGATTCCACGAGATTCGTCTACGAGCAGTACTTC. This sequence encodes CASSQDSTRFVYEQYF.

The genes are TRBV27 and TRBJ1-1; 7 bases match TRBD1. CDR3 length: 15 residues. Per germline, CDR1 MNHEY and CDR2 SMNVEV (reference sequence). After removal of 5 bases from V and 4 bases from J, the junction contained 10 bases not matched to a gene. In nucleotides, the CDR3 is TGTGCCAGCAGTAAGACAGGGAGGCGCACCACTGAAGCTTTCTTT. Encoded protein: CASSKTGRRTTEAFF.

This clone has only a few counts. This chain joins TRBV11-2 and TRBJ2-7; D is unclear. The CDR3 has 12 amino acids. Trimming pared 1 base from V and 5 bases from J, leaving 6 bases between. Germline loops: CDR1 SGHAT, CDR2 FQNNGV. As DNA, the CDR3 is TGTGCCAGCAGCTTAGTTAGCCACGAGCAGTACTTC. It translates to CASSLVSHEQYF.